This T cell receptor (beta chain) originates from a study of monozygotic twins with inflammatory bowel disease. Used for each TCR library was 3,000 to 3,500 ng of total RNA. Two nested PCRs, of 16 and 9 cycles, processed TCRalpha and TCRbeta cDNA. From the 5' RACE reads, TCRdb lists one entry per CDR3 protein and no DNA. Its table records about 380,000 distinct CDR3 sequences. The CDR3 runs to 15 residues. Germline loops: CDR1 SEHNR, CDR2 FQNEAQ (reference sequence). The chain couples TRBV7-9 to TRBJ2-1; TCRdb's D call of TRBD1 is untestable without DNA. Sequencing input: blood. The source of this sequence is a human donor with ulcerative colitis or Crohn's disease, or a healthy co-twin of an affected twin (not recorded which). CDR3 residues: CASSLGQGRNNEQFF.